This T cell receptor (beta chain) was recorded in a study of T cell changes during pregnancy in multiple sclerosis. The germline gives CDR1 SGHTA, CDR2 FQGTGA. V shed 3 bases, J shed 0 bases, and the junction held 12 bases outside the gene matches. The CDR3 is 20 amino acids. Profiling relied on immunoSEQ multiplex PCR, and the TCRdb table lists in-frame clones only, not all of them. The table has tens of thousands of clones, over 80% seen once. The chain joins TRBV7-3 to TRBJ2-1; 12 bases map to TRBD2. The sequenced sample was peripheral blood, obtained in the third trimester of pregnancy. The receptor was derived from a female donor in good health, enrolled as a control in a pregnancy study. In DNA, the CDR3 is TGTGCCAGCAGCTTCACGTCTAGCGGGGGGGCCTGGAGCTCCTACAATGAGCAGTTCTTC. Translated, it gives CASSFTSSGGAWSSYNEQFF.